Ten or more counts support the clone carrying this T cell receptor (beta chain). The antigen is undetermined. The data are from a study of Graves' ophthalmopathy and Graves' hyperthyroidism. Findings and limits, study-wide: The 13-signature model separated ophthalmopathy from stable hyperthyroidism at 85% to 90% sensitivity and roughly 83% specificity.

RNA transcripts provided the template for amplifying TCR beta CDR3 regions. An initial RT-PCR round employing HTBI primers preceded a second-round multiplex PCR. TCRdb redid the calling of the multiplex PCR reads with MiXCR, one entry per CDR3 protein. Counted here are around 400,000 distinct CDR3 sequences, roughly 21% occurring once; the ten biggest clones make up roughly 3.2%. V shed 3 bases and J shed 0 bases, with 8 bases lying between them. Germline values: CDR1 LNHNV, CDR2 YYDKDF (reference sequence). This CDR3 comprises 14 residues. If patients had other autoimmune diseases, uncontrolled infections, pregnancy or lactation, they were excluded. PBMCs stemmed from around 9.1 ml of fresh peripheral blood.

The V gene is TRBV15, the J gene TRBJ1-1, with D maybe TRBD1 (5 bases). Sequencing was performed on peripheral blood. This TCR derives from a woman aged 18-29 years with stable Graves' hyperthyroidism. The CDR3 sequence is CATSSRGLNTEAFF. Here the CDR3 DNA reads TGTGCCACCAGCAGTCGGGGGTTGAACACTGAAGCTTTCTTT. The variable domain in full, completed from reference TRBV15 and TRBJ1-1, reads DAMVIQNPRYQVTQFGKPVTLSCSQTLNHNVMYWYQQKSSQAPKLLFHYYDKDFNNEADTPDNFQSRRPNTSFCFLDIRSPGLGDTAMYLCATSSRGLNTEAFFGQGTRLTVV.